Below, 32 T cell receptor beta chains from the same sample are listed, as sequenced in a study of CD4+ T cells in melanoma. TCRdb's table, derived via immunoSEQ multiplex PCR, lists solely in-frame clones and lacks some. The data hold roughly 11,000 clones, with 65% to 75% observed a single time. Material: cells from a culture (not recorded whether cultured in vitro). Every receptor here comes from a human donor with melanoma.

V is TRBV30 and J is TRBJ1-3; D gene unclear. Germline V gene lookup returns CDR1 GTSNPN and CDR2 SVGIG (reference sequence). V was shortened by 1 base and J by 4 bases, with 8 bases between the two germline ends. The CDR3 consists of 13 residues. The CDR3 DNA reads TGTGCCTGGAGTGCTCTCGCAGGAAACACCATATATTTT. It is translated as CAWSALAGNTIYF.

V is TRBV7-8 and J is TRBJ1-3; no definite D call. The V gene lost 1 base and the J gene lost 5 bases, with 6 bases spanning the gap. This CDR3 has 13 amino acids. Per germline, CDR1 SGHVS and CDR2 FQNEAQ. The DNA of the CDR3 is TGTGCCAGCAGCTTAGGAGGTCGAAACACCATATATTTT. It is translated as CASSLGGRNTIYF.

This chain connects TRBV28 to TRBJ2-7; unclear D gene. The V end lost 3 bases, the J end lost 2 bases, and 8 bases lay between the germline ends. There are 13 residues in the CDR3. Germline-derived CDR1 and CDR2 are MDHEN and SYDVKM. The CDR3 nucleotides are TGTGCCAGCAGTTTGCCGGAAGCCTACGAGCAGTACTTC. Its protein product is CASSLPEAYEQYF.

V gene TRBV14 combines with J gene TRBJ1-1, with TRBD1 as a possible D gene (6 bases). Per germline, CDR1 SGHDN and CDR2 FVKESK. The CDR3 has 13 amino acids. Trimming removed 0 bases from V and 11 bases from J, with 13 bases in between. The CDR3 sequence is CASSQDQGRRAFF. CDR3 nucleotide sequence: TGTGCCAGCAGCCAAGACCAGGGGCGTCGGGCTTTCTTT.

This clone showed up just a few times. CDR3 coding DNA: TGTGCCAGCAGCAAAAGGACAGATTTAAACTATGGCTACACCTTC. Its protein is CASSKRTDLNYGYTF. The chain employs TRBV13 and TRBJ1-2; TRBD1 might be the D (6 bases). V was trimmed by 5 bases and J by 2 bases, leaving 15 bases between them. Per germline, CDR1 PRHDT and CDR2 FYEKMQ (reference sequence). This CDR3 comprises 15 residues.

The gene calls are TRBV18 and TRBJ1-5; D gene unclear. The CDR3 covers 13 residues. Trimming removed 2 bases from V and 7 bases from J, with 9 bases in between. Germline CDR1 reads KGHSH; CDR2 reads LQKENI. The CDR3 sequence is CASSPNSVQPQHF. DNA for the CDR3: TGTGCCAGCTCACCAAACTCAGTGCAGCCCCAGCATTTT.

This clone was seen only once. The chain employs TRBV9 and TRBJ1-3; maybe TRBD1 (5 bases). Germline V gene lookup returns CDR1 SGDLS and CDR2 YYNGEE. This CDR3 has 15 residues. V was shortened by 1 base and J by 4 bases, with 12 bases between the two germline ends. This CDR3 reads CASSVTGGAGNTIYF. The DNA of the CDR3 is TGTGCCAGCAGCGTAACTGGAGGGGCCGGAAACACCATATATTTT.

This chain links TRBV19 with TRBJ1-5; a possible D gene is TRBD1 (6 bases). Germline CDR1 is LNHDA and CDR2 is SQIVND (reference sequence). This CDR3 region has 16 residues. Trimming stripped 0 bases from V and 3 bases from J, with 12 bases between. The CDR3 is CASSIEPRGSNQPQHF. The CDR3 nucleotides read TGTGCCAGTAGTATAGAACCCAGGGGCTCCAATCAGCCCCAGCATTTT.

J is TRBJ2-5 and V is TRBV27; unclear D gene. From germline, CDR1 is MNHEY and CDR2 SMNVEV (reference sequence). This CDR3 has 13 amino acids. V was shortened by 5 bases and J by 0 bases, with 7 bases between the two germline ends. DNA for the CDR3: TGTGCCAGCAGTCGAAAGTACCAAGAGACCCAGTACTTC. This codes for CASSRKYQETQYF.

This sequence joins TRBV6-1 and TRBJ2-2; tentative D call: TRBD1 (6 bases). This CDR3 spans 14 amino acids. The ends were cut back, 6 bases at V and 5 bases at J, with 13 bases in the middle. The germline V gene encodes CDR1 MNHNS and CDR2 SASEGT. CDR3 amino acids: CASRGQVKTGELFF. The CDR3 nucleotides read TGTGCCAGCAGGGGACAAGTAAAGACCGGGGAGCTGTTTTTT.

The chain links TRBV7-8 to TRBJ1-1, with D possibly matching TRBD1 (6 bases). Germline-derived CDR1 and CDR2 are SGHVS and FQNEAQ. CDR3 size: 14 residues. V lost 5 bases to trimming and J lost 6 bases, with 16 bases between them. The CDR3 region is CASSPRRGGAEAFF. CDR3 sequence (DNA): TGTGCCAGCAGCCCCCGACGGGGGGGCGCTGAAGCTTTCTTT.

The V and J genes are TRBV5-1 and TRBJ2-2, with 12 bases fitting TRBD2. The CDR3 consists of 17 residues. Trimming took 2 bases from V and 5 from J; bases not matched to a gene: 7. Germline CDR1 and CDR2: SGHRS and YFSETQ. This CDR3 reads CASSFLAGGRVTGELFF. The DNA for the CDR3 is TGCGCCAGCAGCTTTCTAGCGGGGGGGCGTGTGACCGGGGAGCTGTTTTTT.

The chain uses TRBV9 and TRBJ2-2; TRBD1 aligns across 9 bases. The V gene's germline CDR1 is SGDLS and CDR2 YYNGEE. Trimming cost V 3 bases and J 4 bases; bases outside gene matches: 4. The CDR3 is made up of 15 amino acids. The CDR3 DNA sequence: TGTGCCAGCAGCGCGGGACAGGGACGCACCGGGGAGCTGTTTTTT. Its translation is CASSAGQGRTGELFF.

This clone was seen just once. The V and J genes are TRBV7-6 and TRBJ2-1, with D unclear. Germline V gene sequence: CDR1 SGHVS, CDR2 FNYEAQ. The V gene lost 3 bases and the J gene lost 2 bases, with 14 bases spanning the gap. The CDR3 sequence is 16 residues long. CDR3: CASSLAAATAYNEQFF. In DNA, the CDR3 is TGTGCCAGCAGCTTGGCTGCTGCTACGGCCTACAATGAGCAGTTCTTC.

The chain links TRBV5-1 to TRBJ1-4, with D unresolved. Trimming removed 5 bases at V and 5 bases at J, with 10 bases between. Germline CDR1 is SGHRS and CDR2 is YFSETQ. The CDR3 spans 13 residues. The CDR3 coding sequence is TGCGCCAGCAGTCAGGAAATCAATGAAAAACTGTTTTTT. This gives the protein CASSQEINEKLFF.

V gene TRBV7-9 combines with J gene TRBJ2-3; 10 positions agree with TRBD2. The CDR3 has 15 amino acids. CDR1 is SEHNR, CDR2 FQNEAQ, per germline (reference sequence). V shed 4 bases, J shed 3 bases, and the junction held 4 bases outside the gene matches. CDR3 in amino acids: CASSSSSGGTDTQYF. The CDR3 DNA is TGTGCCAGCAGCTCATCTAGCGGGGGAACAGATACGCAGTATTTT.

Written as DNA, the CDR3 is TGCGCCAGCAGCTTGTCAGGACAGGGTGCGAGTGGCTACACCTTC. It specifies CASSLSGQGASGYTF. The V and J genes are TRBV5-1 and TRBJ1-2; TRBD1 agrees at 8 bases. The CDR3 is 15 amino acids. CDR1 is SGHRS and CDR2 is YFSETQ in the germline V gene. Unmatched junction bases numbered 9, after V lost 1 base and J lost 7 bases.

J is TRBJ1-6 and V is TRBV12-5; the D gene is possibly TRBD1 (6 bases). This CDR3 is built from 12 residues. V shed 5 bases and J shed 8 bases, with 7 bases lying between them. Per germline, CDR1 LGHNT and CDR2 FRNRAP. This CDR3 is CASGTGYSPLHF. The CDR3 nucleotides are TGTGCTAGTGGTACAGGGTATTCACCCCTCCACTTT.

The chain has TRBV5-1 and TRBJ2-1, with 9 bases aligning to TRBD2. Germline V gene sequence: CDR1 SGHRS, CDR2 YFSETQ. The CDR3 is 15 residues long. Germline trimming cut 2 bases from V and 6 bases from J; bases unmatched to any gene: 6. DNA for the CDR3: TGCGCCAGCAGCTTTAGCGGGGGTCCCTTCAATGAGCAGTTCTTC. This codes for CASSFSGGPFNEQFF.

The rearrangement links TRBV6-1 to TRBJ1-3; possible D gene TRBD1, 5 bases. The V and J ends lost 5 bases and 0 bases respectively, with 8 bases between them. This CDR3 region has 14 residues. Per the germline V gene, CDR1 is MNHNS and CDR2 is SASEGT. The CDR3 nucleotides are TGTGCCAGCAGTCGGGGGAACTCTGGAAACACCATATATTTT. The encoded protein is CASSRGNSGNTIYF.

This clone appeared a single time. The gene calls are TRBV7-8 and TRBJ2-3; the D gene is possibly TRBD1 (5 bases). The germline V gene encodes CDR1 SGHVS and CDR2 FQNEAQ. Trimming took 7 bases from V and 14 from J, leaving 22 bases between them. The CDR3 is 13 residues long. The CDR3 sequence is CASNLRGRLHGYF. The CDR3 nucleotides read TGTGCCAGCAACCTAAGGGGCCGGCTTCATGGGTATTTT.

This clone was seen once. The genes are TRBV9 and TRBJ2-3; TRBD2 matches 8 bases. V was pared by 4 bases and J by 4 bases, with 11 bases of the junction left unmatched. The length of the CDR3 is 16 residues. Germline lookup yields CDR1 SGDLS and CDR2 YYNGEE. As DNA, the CDR3 is TGTGCCAGCAGCCGAATGGGACTAGGGCTCGCAGATACGCAGTATTTT. As protein: CASSRMGLGLADTQYF.

V and J are TRBV18 and TRBJ1-1; no firm D call. Germline CDR1 reads KGHSH; CDR2 reads LQKENI. Trimming took off 3 bases at V and 4 bases at J, with 9 bases between the two ends. The CDR3 is 13 residues long. The CDR3 DNA reads as TGTGCCAGCTCACCTTGGGTGGGCACTGAAGCTTTCTTT. This encodes CASSPWVGTEAFF.

The chain has TRBV6-5 and TRBJ1-1; D possibly corresponds to TRBD1 (5 bases). Germline lookup yields CDR1 MNHEY and CDR2 SVGAGI. V gave up 6 bases and J gave up 4 bases, with 12 bases separating them. CDR3 size: 13 residues. CDR3 nucleotides: TGTGCCAGCAGAAGAATTGGGGCCACTGAAGCTTTCTTT. It encodes CASRRIGATEAFF.

The chain carries TRBV13 and TRBJ1-2; 9 bases are a match to TRBD1. Germline V CDR1 and CDR2: PRHDT, FYEKMQ (reference sequence). J gave up 4 bases and V 5 bases, and 14 bases lay outside the gene matches. The CDR3 extends over 17 amino acids. CDR3 bases: TGTGCCAGCAGCACCCGGACAGGGGTCCCAGGTGTCTATGGCTACACCTTC. Its protein is CASSTRTGVPGVYGYTF.

This clone is a singleton in its sample. The rearrangement uses TRBV5-1 and TRBJ2-3; D ambiguous. CDR1 is SGHRS and CDR2 is YFSETQ in the germline V gene. The CDR3 is made up of 13 amino acids. Trimming took 4 bases from V and 5 from J, leaving 11 bases between them. The chain's CDR3 is CASSLRPGDTQYF. The CDR3 DNA reads TGCGCCAGCAGCCTACGGCCGGGAGATACGCAGTATTTT.

The chain employs TRBV19 and TRBJ2-5; 9 nucleotides align to TRBD1. Germline trimming cut 1 base from V and 5 bases from J; bases unmatched to any gene: 8. The germline V gene encodes CDR1 LNHDA and CDR2 SQIVND (reference sequence). This CDR3 contains 16 residues. The DNA for the CDR3 is TGTGCCAGTAGTATAGTAACAGGGGGCGGGTTGGAGACCCAGTACTTC. Translating it yields CASSIVTGGGLETQYF.

The chain is built from TRBV7-2 and TRBJ2-1; 7 bases are a match to TRBD2. The CDR3 runs 15 residues. CDR1 is SGHTA, CDR2 FQGNSA, per germline. Unmatched junction bases numbered 7, after V lost 6 bases and J lost 2 bases. This chain's CDR3 is CASSGGVTAYNEQFF. The CDR3 DNA reads as TGTGCCAGCAGTGGGGGGGTGACGGCCTACAATGAGCAGTTCTTC.

This chain joins TRBV6-5 and TRBJ1-6; D unclear. Trimming removed 0 bases from V and 8 bases from J, with 11 bases in between. Germline CDR1 and CDR2: MNHEY and SVGAGI. The CDR3 extends over 15 amino acids. In DNA form, the CDR3 reads TGTGCCAGCAGTTACTCGGACTATACGGATTCACCCCTCCACTTT. Its translation: CASSYSDYTDSPLHF.

The gene calls are TRBV5-1 and TRBJ2-2; 9 nucleotides match TRBD1. Germline CDR1 reads SGHRS; CDR2 reads YFSETQ. The CDR3 runs to 16 residues. V shed 3 bases, J shed 4 bases, and the junction held 7 bases outside the gene matches. The CDR3 DNA reads as TGCGCCAGCAGCTGGGGACAGGGCACGGGCACCGGGGAGCTGTTTTTT. Its protein is CASSWGQGTGTGELFF.

The rearrangement links TRBV2 to TRBJ1-2; TRBD1 matches 7 bases. This CDR3 spans 15 amino acids. Germline CDR1 SNHLY, CDR2 FYNNEI. Trimming removed 6 bases from V and 4 bases from J; junction bases left unmatched: 11. CDR3 in amino acids: CASREKGGRGYGYTF. Written as DNA, the CDR3 is TGTGCCAGCAGGGAAAAAGGGGGCCGTGGCTATGGCTACACCTTC.

The rearrangement uses TRBV27 and TRBJ1-1; 8 bases agree with TRBD1. CDR1 and CDR2 from the germline V gene are MNHEY and SMNVEV (reference sequence). V lost 4 bases and J lost 5; bases outside the gene matches: 6. The CDR3 length is 14 residues. Here the CDR3 DNA reads TGTGCCAGCAGTTCGGACAGGGTTGGGACTGAAGCTTTCTTT. This translates into CASSSDRVGTEAFF.